This TCR beta chain originates from a study of PD-1 blockade in classical Hodgkin lymphoma. CDR3 length equals 15 residues. The V gene end was trimmed by 4 bases and the J gene end by 0 bases; junction bases not matched to a gene: 2. CDR1 and CDR2 (germline): MNHEY, SVGAGI. Relapses following autologous stem cell transplantation were seen in all patients, with brentuximab vedotin exposure varying. TCRdb's copy holds only in-frame clones and misses some; the assay was immunoSEQ multiplex PCR. Of some 60,000 clones listed, 90% were seen once; the top ten hold 9.7%. The clonotype comes from a human donor with classical Hodgkin lymphoma. V is TRBV6-5 and J is TRBJ2-2; 7 positions match TRBD2. Here the sequenced sample was peripheral blood mononuclear cells (PBMCs), taken at baseline. CDR3 in amino acids: CASSFGLANTGELFF. The CDR3 nucleotides are TGTGCCAGCAGTTTCGGACTAGCGAACACCGGGGAGCTGTTTTTT.